This T cell receptor beta chain is from a study of CD8 T cells in ankylosing spondylitis. General observations from the study: Clones tied to disease were said to be significantly enriched in matched ankylosing spondylitis synovial fluid. Seemingly characteristic of ankylosing spondylitis blood was a TCR beta motif consisting of 7 or 8 highly homologous variants.

One entry per CDR3 protein results from TCRdb running MiXCR on the 5' RACE reads. The table lists 450,000 to 550,000 distinct CDR3 sequences, about 5.7% of them singletons. In the case of this clonotype: Its antigen remains unidentified.

In germline, CDR1 is MDHEN, CDR2 SYDVKM. Trimming removed 6 bases from V and 1 base from J, with 12 bases in between. The CDR3 sequence is 14 residues long. This clonotype was sampled from a male donor with ankylosing spondylitis. Sequencing used blood, either unsorted or a sorted T cell fraction (not recorded which). V usage is TRBV28 and J usage is TRBJ2-5; D may be TRBD2 (5 bases). As DNA, the CDR3 is TGTGCCAGCAGGCTTAGAGGGTTCCAAGAGACCCAGTACTTC. This sequence encodes CASRLRGFQETQYF.